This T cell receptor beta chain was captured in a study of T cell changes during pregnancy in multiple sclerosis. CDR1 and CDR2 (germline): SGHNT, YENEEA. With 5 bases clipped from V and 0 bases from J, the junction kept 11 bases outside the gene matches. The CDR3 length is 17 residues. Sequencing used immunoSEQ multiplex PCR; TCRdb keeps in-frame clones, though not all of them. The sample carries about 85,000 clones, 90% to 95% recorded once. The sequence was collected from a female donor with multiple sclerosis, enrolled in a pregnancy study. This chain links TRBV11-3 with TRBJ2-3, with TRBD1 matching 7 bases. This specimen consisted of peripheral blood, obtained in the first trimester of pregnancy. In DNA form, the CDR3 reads TGTGCCAGCAGCAGTCTACCGGGACAGATGAGCACAGATACGCAGTATTTT. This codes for CASSSLPGQMSTDTQYF.